The 9 T cell receptor beta chains given below trace back to one sample, sequenced in a study of early T cells in non-severe SARS-CoV-2 infection. TCRdb passed the 5' RACE reads through MiXCR, listing each CDR3 protein once. The profile shows 50,000 or so distinct CDR3 sequences, about 8.2% of them singletons. The sequenced material came from whole blood. These TCRs come from an adult who was a healthcare worker with PCR-confirmed SARS-CoV-2 infection or an uninfected control (not recorded which).

The gene calls are TRBV5-6 and TRBJ1-1; the D gene is possibly TRBD1 (5 bases). V was cut by 2 bases and J by 0 bases, with 11 bases left in between. The CDR3 runs to 15 residues. Germline V gives CDR1 SGHDT, CDR2 YYEEEE. The CDR3 loop reads CASSFWGHLNTEAFF. In DNA form, the CDR3 reads TGTGCCAGCAGCTTTTGGGGCCATTTGAACACTGAAGCTTTCTTT.

This clonotype appeared many times. This chain joins TRBV7-9 and TRBJ1-5, with 7 nucleotides matching TRBD1. Trimming at V came to 0 bases and at J to 0 bases, leaving 2 bases not matched to a gene. Germline assignment: CDR1 SEHNR and CDR2 FQNEAQ (reference sequence). The length of the CDR3 is 16 residues. Here the CDR3 DNA reads TGTGCCAGCAGCTTAGCAGGGGGCTCTAGCAATCAGCCCCAGCATTTT. It encodes CASSLAGGSSNQPQHF.

This clonotype was seen ten or more times. The V and J genes are TRBV13 and TRBJ2-3, with D perhaps TRBD1 (5 bases). This CDR3 has 14 amino acids. V lost 1 base, J lost 5 bases, and 10 bases lay in between. Germline V gene data show CDR1 as PRHDT and CDR2 as FYEKMQ (reference sequence). CDR3 loop: CASSLERGLDTQYF. CDR3 nucleotides: TGTGCCAGCAGCTTAGAAAGGGGTTTAGATACGCAGTATTTT.

This clonotype was observed many times. This sequence joins TRBV6-2 or TRBV6-3 and TRBJ2-7, with 9 positions matching TRBD1. CDR1 MNHEY and CDR2 SVGEGT come from the germline V gene. The CDR3 runs to 13 residues. J gave up 6 bases and V 7 bases, and 7 bases lay outside the gene matches. CDR3 in amino acids: CASTWTGDGEQYF. The CDR3 DNA sequence: TGTGCCAGCACCTGGACAGGGGACGGCGAGCAGTACTTC.

The chain combines TRBV30 with TRBJ2-7, with a weak D call TRBD2 (6 bases). The germline V gene has CDR1 GTSNPN and CDR2 SVGIG (reference sequence). Trimming took 3 bases from V and 0 from J, leaving 9 bases between them. The CDR3 has 13 amino acids. CDR3 nucleotides: TGTGCCTGGAGCGGCGGGGCCTCCTACGAGCAGTACTTC. This codes for CAWSGGASYEQYF.

This clonotype was seen a few times. The rearrangement joins TRBV27 to TRBJ1-1; 12 bases fit TRBD1. The V gene end was trimmed by 7 bases and the J gene end by 4 bases; junction bases not matched to a gene: 7. Per the germline V gene, CDR1 is MNHEY and CDR2 is SMNVEV (reference sequence). The CDR3 is 15 amino acids. CDR3 amino acids: CASIGTGGAGTEAFF. The DNA of the CDR3 is TGTGCCAGCATAGGGACAGGGGGCGCCGGCACTGAAGCTTTCTTT.

This clonotype turned up a few times. This chain links TRBV28 with TRBJ1-1; D remains unclear. V was pared by 5 bases and J by 4 bases, with 17 bases between. This CDR3 region has 15 residues. Per germline, CDR1 MDHEN and CDR2 SYDVKM. The CDR3 spells CASSPPGPKGTEAFF. The CDR3 DNA follows: TGTGCCAGCAGTCCCCCCGGGCCAAAGGGCACTGAAGCTTTCTTT.

There are a few counts of this clonotype. The rearrangement joins TRBV7-9 to TRBJ2-7; D is perhaps TRBD2 (6 bases). V shed 7 bases and J shed 0 bases, with 10 bases lying between them. This CDR3 comprises 13 residues. Germline lookup yields CDR1 SEHNR and CDR2 FQNEAQ (reference sequence). DNA of the CDR3: TGTGCCAGCACCCGGGAGTCCTCCTACGAGCAGTACTTC. Translated, it gives CASTRESSYEQYF.

This clonotype has only a few counts. The chain joins TRBV7-2 to TRBJ1-2; TRBD1 matches 12 bases. The CDR3 has 16 amino acids. Germline trimming cut 3 bases from V and 6 bases from J; bases unmatched to any gene: 8. The germline CDR1 and CDR2 sequences are SGHTA and FQGNSA. This CDR3 reads CASSFSSGTGGHGYTF. The DNA of the CDR3 is TGTGCCAGCAGCTTTAGCTCCGGGACAGGGGGCCATGGCTACACCTTC.